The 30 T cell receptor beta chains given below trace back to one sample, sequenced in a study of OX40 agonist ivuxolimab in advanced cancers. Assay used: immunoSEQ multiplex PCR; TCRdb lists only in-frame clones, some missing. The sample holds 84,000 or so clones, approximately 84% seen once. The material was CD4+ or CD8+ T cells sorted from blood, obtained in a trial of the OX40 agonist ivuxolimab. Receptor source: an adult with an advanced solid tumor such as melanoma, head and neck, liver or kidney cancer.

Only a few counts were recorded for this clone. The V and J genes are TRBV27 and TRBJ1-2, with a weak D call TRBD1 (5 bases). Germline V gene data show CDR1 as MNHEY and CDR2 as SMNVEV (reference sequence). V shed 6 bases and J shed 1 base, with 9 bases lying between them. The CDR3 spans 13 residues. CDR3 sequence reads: CASRDISNYGYTF. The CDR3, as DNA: TGTGCCAGCAGGGACATTAGTAACTATGGCTACACCTTC.

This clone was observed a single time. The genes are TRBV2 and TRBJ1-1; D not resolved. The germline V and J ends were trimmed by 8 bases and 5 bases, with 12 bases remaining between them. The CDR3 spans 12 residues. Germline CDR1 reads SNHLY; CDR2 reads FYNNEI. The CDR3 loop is CASSIAGTEAFF. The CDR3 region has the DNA TGTGCCAGCTCAATCGCGGGTACTGAAGCTTTCTTT.

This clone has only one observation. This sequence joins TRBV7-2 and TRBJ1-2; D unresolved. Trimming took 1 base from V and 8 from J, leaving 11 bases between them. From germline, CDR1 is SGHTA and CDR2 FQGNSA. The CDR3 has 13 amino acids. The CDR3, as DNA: TGTGCCAGCAGCTTAGAGATTAGCGGCGGCTACACCTTC. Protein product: CASSLEISGGYTF.

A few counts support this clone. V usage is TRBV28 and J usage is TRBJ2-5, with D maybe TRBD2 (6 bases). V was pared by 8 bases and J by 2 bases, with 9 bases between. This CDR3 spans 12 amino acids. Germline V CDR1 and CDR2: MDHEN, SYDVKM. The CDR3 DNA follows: TGTGCCAGCTGCGGGGCACAAGAGACCCAGTACTTC. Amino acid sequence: CASCGAQETQYF.

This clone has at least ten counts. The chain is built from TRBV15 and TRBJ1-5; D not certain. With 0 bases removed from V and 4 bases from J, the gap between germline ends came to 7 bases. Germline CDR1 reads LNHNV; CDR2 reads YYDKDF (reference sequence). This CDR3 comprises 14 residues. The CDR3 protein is CATSREGSNQPQHF. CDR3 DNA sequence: TGTGCCACCAGCAGAGAGGGCAGTAATCAGCCCCAGCATTTT.

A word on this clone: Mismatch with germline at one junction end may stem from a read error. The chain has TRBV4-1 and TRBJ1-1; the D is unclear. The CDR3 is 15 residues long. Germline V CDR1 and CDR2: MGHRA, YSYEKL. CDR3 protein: CASSQEGFLPTDAFF. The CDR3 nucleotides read TGCGCCAGCAGCCAAGAAGGGTTTCTTCCCACTGATGCTTTCTTT.

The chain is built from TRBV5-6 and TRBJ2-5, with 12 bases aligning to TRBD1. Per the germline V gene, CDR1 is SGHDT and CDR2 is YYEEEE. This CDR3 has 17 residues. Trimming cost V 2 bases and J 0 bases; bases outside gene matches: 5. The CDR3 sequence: CASSLGTGGGHQETQYF. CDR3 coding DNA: TGTGCCAGCAGCTTAGGGACAGGGGGCGGTCACCAAGAGACCCAGTACTTC. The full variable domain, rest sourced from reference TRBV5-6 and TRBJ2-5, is DAGVTQSPTHLIKTRGQQVTLRCSPKSGHDTVSWYQQALGQGPQFIFQYYEEEERQRGNFPDRFSGHQFPNYSSELNVNALLLGDSALYLCASSLGTGGGHQETQYFGPGTRLLVL.

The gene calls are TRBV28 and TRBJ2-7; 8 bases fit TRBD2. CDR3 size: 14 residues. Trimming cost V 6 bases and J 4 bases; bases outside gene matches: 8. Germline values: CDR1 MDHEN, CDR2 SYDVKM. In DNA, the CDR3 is TGTGCCAGCAGATCCGGGGGGGCCGATTACGAGCAGTACTTC. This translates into CASRSGGADYEQYF. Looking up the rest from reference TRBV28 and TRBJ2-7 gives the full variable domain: DVKVTQSSRYLVKRTGEKVFLECVQDMDHENMFWYRQDPGLGLRLIYFSYDVKMKEKGDIPEGYSVSREKKERFSLILESASTNQTSMYLCASRSGGADYEQYFGPGTRLTVT.

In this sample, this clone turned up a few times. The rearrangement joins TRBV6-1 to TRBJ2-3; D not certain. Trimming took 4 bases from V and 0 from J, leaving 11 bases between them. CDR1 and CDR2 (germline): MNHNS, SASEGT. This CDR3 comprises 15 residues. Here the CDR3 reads CASSGAISSTDTQYF. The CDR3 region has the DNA TGTGCCAGCAGTGGGGCGATTAGTAGCACAGATACGCAGTATTTT.

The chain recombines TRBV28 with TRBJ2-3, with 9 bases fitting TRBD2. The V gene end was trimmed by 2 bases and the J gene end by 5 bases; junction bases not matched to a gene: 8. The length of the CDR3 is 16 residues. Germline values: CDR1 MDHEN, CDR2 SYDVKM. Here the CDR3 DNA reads TGTGCCAGCAGTTTACCCGCGGGGGGGCCGGTAGATACGCAGTATTTT. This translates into CASSLPAGGPVDTQYF.

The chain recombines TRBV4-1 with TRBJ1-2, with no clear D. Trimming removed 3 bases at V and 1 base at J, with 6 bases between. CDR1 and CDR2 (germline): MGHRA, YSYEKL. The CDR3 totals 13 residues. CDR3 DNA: TGCGCCAGCAGCCAGAACCTTAACTATGGCTACACCTTC. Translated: CASSQNLNYGYTF.

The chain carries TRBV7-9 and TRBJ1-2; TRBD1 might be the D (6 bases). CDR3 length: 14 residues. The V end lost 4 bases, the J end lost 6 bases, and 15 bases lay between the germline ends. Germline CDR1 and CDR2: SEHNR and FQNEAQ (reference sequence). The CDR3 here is CASSSTSDRHGYTF. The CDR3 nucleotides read TGTGCCAGCAGCTCTACCAGCGACAGGCATGGCTACACCTTC.

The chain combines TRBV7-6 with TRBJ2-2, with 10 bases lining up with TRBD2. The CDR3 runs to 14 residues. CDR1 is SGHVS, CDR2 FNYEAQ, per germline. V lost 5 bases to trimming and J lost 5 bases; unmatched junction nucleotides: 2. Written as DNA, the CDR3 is TGTGCCAGCAGCCTGACTAGCGGGACCGGGGAGCTGTTTTTT. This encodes CASSLTSGTGELFF.

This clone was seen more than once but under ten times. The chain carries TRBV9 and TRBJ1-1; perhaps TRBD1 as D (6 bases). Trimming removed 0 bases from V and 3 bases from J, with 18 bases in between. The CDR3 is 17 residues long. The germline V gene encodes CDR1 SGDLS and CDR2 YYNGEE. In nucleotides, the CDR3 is TGTGCCAGCAGCGTAGGAGGGGGGTTCGGGGGTGACACTGAAGCTTTCTTT. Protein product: CASSVGGGFGGDTEAFF.

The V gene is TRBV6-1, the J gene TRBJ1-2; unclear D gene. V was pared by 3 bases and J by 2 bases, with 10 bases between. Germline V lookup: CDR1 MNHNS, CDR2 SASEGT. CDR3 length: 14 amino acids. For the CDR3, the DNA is TGTGCCAGCAGTGAGCCCGGACGGAACTATGGCTACACCTTC. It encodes CASSEPGRNYGYTF.

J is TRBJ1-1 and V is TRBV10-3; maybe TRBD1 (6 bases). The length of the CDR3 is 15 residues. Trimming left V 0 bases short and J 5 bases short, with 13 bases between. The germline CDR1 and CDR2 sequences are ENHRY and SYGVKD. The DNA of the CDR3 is TGTGCCATCAGTGAGTCGAACAGGGAAGGTACTGAAGCTTTCTTT. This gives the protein CAISESNREGTEAFF.

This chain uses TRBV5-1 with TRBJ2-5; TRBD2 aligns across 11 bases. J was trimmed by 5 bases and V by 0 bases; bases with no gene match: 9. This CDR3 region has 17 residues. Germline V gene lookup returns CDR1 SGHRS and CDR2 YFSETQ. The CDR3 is CASSLVLAGDFMETQYF. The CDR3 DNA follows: TGCGCCAGCAGCTTGGTACTAGCGGGGGATTTTATGGAGACCCAGTACTTC.

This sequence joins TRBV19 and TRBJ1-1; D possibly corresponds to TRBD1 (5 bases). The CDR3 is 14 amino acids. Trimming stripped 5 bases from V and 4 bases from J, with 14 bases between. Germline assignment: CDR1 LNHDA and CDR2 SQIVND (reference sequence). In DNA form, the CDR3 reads TGTGCCAGTAGTCAAGCAGGGACCGGCACTGAAGCTTTCTTT. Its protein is CASSQAGTGTEAFF. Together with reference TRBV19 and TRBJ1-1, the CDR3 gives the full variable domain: DGGITQSPKYLFRKEGQNVTLSCEQNLNHDAMYWYRQDPGQGLRLIYYSQIVNDFQKGDIAEGYSVSREKKESFPLTVTSAQKNPTAFYLCASSQAGTGTEAFFGQGTRLTVV.

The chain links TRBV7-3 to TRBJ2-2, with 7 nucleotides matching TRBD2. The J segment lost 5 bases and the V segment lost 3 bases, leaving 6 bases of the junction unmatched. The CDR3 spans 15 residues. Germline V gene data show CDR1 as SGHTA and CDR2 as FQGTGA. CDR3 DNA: TGTGCCAGCAGCTTCGCTGCGGGGGAAACCGGGGAGCTGTTTTTT. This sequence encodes CASSFAAGETGELFF.

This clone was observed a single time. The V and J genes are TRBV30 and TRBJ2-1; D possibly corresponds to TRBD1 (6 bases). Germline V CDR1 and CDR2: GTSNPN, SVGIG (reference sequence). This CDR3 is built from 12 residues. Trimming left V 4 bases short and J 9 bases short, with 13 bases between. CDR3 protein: CAWKPQGIEQFF. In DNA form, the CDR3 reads TGTGCCTGGAAACCTCAGGGGATTGAGCAGTTCTTC.

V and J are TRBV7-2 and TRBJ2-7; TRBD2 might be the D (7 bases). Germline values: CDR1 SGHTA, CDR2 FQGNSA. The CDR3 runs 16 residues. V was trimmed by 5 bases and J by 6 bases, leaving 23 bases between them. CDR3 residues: CASSPSRGGGPLEQYF. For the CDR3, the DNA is TGTGCCAGCAGCCCAAGCAGGGGAGGGGGTCCCCTCGAGCAGTACTTC. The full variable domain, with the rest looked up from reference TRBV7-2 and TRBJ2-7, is GAGVSQSPSNKVTEKGKDVELRCDPISGHTALYWYRQSLGQGLEFLIYFQGNSAPDKSGLPSDRFSAERTGGSVSTLTIQRTQQEDSAVYLCASSPSRGGGPLEQYFGPGTRLTVT.

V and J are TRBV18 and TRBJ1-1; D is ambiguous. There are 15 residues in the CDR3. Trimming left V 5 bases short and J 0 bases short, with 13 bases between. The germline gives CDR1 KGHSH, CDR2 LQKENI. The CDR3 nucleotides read TGTGCCAGCTCAAAGACGGACCTCATGAACACTGAAGCTTTCTTT. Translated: CASSKTDLMNTEAFF.

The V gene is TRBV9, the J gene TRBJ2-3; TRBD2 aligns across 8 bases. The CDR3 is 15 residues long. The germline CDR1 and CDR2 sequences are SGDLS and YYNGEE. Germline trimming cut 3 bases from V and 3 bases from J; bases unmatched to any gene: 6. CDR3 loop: CASSAGGAATDTQYF. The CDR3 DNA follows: TGTGCCAGCAGCGCCGGGGGGGCAGCTACAGATACGCAGTATTTT.

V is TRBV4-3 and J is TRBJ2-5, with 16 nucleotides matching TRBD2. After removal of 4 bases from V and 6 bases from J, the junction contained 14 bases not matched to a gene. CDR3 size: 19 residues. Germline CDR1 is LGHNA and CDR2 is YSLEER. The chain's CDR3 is CASSRAGTSGGAGRQTQYF. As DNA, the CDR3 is TGCGCCAGCAGCCGAGCTGGGACTAGCGGGGGGGCTGGGAGACAGACCCAGTACTTC.

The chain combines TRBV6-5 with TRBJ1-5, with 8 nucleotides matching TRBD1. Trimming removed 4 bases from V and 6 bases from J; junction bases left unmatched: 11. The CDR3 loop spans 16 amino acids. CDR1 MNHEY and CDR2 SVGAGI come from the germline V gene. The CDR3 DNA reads TGTGCCAGCAGTTCAGGGCAGGGGGCGCGTGGTCAGCCCCAGCATTTT. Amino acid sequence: CASSSGQGARGQPQHF.

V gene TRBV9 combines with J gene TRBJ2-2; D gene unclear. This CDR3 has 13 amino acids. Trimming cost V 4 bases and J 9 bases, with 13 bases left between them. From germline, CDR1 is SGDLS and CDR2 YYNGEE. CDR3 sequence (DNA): TGTGCCAGCAGCTCATCTTCTAAGTGGGAGCTGTTTTTT. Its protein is CASSSSSKWELFF.

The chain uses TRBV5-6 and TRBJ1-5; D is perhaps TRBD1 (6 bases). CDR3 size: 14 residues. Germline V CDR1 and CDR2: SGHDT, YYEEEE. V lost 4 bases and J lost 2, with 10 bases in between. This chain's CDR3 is CASSRQERNQPQHF. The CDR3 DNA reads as TGTGCCAGCAGCCGACAGGAGCGCAATCAGCCCCAGCATTTT.

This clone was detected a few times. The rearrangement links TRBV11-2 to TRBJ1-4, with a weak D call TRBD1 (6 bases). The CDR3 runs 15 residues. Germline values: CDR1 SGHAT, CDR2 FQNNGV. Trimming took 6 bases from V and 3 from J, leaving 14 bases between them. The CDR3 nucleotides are TGTGCCAGCAGGGAACAGGGAGCGGCTAATGAAAAACTGTTTTTT. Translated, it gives CASREQGAANEKLFF.

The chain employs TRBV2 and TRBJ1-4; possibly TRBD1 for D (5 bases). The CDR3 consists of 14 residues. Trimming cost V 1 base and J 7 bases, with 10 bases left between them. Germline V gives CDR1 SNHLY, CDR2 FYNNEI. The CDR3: CASSEGQPLEKLFF. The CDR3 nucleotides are TGTGCCAGCAGTGAAGGACAGCCTCTTGAAAAACTGTTTTTT.

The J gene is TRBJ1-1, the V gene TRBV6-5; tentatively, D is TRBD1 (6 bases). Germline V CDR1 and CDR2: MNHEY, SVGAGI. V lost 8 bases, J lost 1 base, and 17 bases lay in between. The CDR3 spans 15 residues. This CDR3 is CASGQGTSPNTEAFF. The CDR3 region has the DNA TGTGCCAGCGGGCAGGGGACAAGTCCGAACACTGAAGCTTTCTTT.